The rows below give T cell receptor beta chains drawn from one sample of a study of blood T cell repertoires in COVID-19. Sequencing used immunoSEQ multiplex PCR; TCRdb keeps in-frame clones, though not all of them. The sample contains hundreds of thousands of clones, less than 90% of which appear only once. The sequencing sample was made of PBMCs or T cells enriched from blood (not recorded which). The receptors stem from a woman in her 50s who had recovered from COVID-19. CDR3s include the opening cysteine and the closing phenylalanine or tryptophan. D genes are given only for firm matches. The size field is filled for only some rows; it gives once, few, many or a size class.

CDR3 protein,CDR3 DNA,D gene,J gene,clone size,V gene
CARGGVGPYEQYF,TGTGCCAGGGGGGGGGTAGGCCCCTACGAGCAGTACTTC,TRBD2,TRBJ2-7,.,TRBV6-5
CASSPEGLAGYNEQFF,TGTGCCAGCAGCCCGGAGGGACTAGCGGGTTACAATGAGCAGTTCTTC,TRBD2,TRBJ2-1,.,TRBV7-2
CASSLDRSNQPQHF,TGTGCCAGCAGCTTGGACAGATCCAATCAGCCCCAGCATTTT,.,TRBJ1-5,.,TRBV7-2
CATSDLVSAGVYEQYF,TGTGCCACCAGTGATTTGGTATCGGCGGGCGTCTACGAGCAGTACTTC,.,TRBJ2-7,.,TRBV24-1
CASSYSNRNSPLHF,TGTGCCAGCAGTTACTCAAACAGGAATTCACCCCTCCACTTT,.,TRBJ1-6,.,TRBV6-5
CASSPGTEGGTYEQYF,TGCGCCAGCAGCCCTGGAACAGAAGGAGGGACCTACGAGCAGTACTTC,.,TRBJ2-7,.,TRBV5-1
CASNPGLAGGTGELFF,TGTGCCAGCAACCCGGGACTAGCGGGAGGCACCGGGGAGCTGTTTTTT,TRBD2,TRBJ2-2,.,TRBV6-2/TRBV6-3
CASSYGGGNTEAFF,TGCGCCAGCAGCTATGGCGGGGGGAACACTGAAGCTTTCTTT,.,TRBJ1-1,.,TRBV5-1
CASNPGRVGQPQHF,TGTGCCAGCAACCCGGGGAGGGTTGGACAGCCCCAGCATTTT,.,TRBJ1-5,few,TRBV6-5
CASSRDSPNQPQHF,TGTGCCAGCAGCAGGGACAGCCCCAATCAGCCCCAGCATTTT,TRBD1,TRBJ1-5,.,TRBV28
CASSQSDRVGRSPLHF,TGTGCCAGCAGCCAATCAGACAGGGTCGGACGTTCACCCCTCCACTTT,TRBD1,TRBJ1-6,.,TRBV4-2
CSAGGLQGDTQYF,TGCAGTGCTGGTGGCCTTCAGGGCGATACGCAGTATTTT,.,TRBJ2-3,.,TRBV20-1
CASSLLDRVNGYTF,TGTGCCAGCAGCCTACTGGACAGGGTTAATGGCTACACCTTC,.,TRBJ1-2,.,TRBV21-1
CASSLDVGLGYGYTF,TGCGCCAGCAGCTTGGATGTAGGTCTAGGATATGGCTACACCTTC,.,TRBJ1-2,.,TRBV5-1
CASSSSSGAGETQYF,TGTGCCAGCAGCTCCAGTTCTGGGGCCGGGGAGACCCAGTACTTC,.,TRBJ2-5,.,TRBV7-2
CASSLRDRGLDTEAFF,TGTGCCAGCAGTTTGCGGGACAGGGGATTGGACACTGAAGCTTTCTTT,TRBD1,TRBJ1-1,once,TRBV6-5
CASSFGTGVREQFF,TGCGCCAGCAGCTTCGGGACAGGGGTTCGGGAGCAGTTCTTC,TRBD1,TRBJ2-1,.,TRBV5-1
CASSLYPVAGELQAFF,TGTGCCAGCAGCTTATACCCAGTCGCGGGTGAACTTCAAGCTTTCTTT,.,TRBJ1-1,.,TRBV7-9